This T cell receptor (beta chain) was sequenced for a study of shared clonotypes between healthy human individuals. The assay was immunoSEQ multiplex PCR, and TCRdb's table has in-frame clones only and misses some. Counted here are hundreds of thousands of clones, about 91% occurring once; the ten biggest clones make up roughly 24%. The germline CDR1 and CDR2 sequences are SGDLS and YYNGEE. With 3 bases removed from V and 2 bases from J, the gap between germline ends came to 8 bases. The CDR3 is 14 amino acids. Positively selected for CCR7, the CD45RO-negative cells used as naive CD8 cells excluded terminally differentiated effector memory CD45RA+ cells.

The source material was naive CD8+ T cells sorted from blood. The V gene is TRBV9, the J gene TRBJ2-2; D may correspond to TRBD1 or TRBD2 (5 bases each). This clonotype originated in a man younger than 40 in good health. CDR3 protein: CASSAGTNTGELFF. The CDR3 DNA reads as TGTGCCAGCAGCGCCGGGACCAACACCGGGGAGCTGTTTTTT.